These 26 T cell receptor beta chains were sequenced from one sample in a study of blood T cell repertoires in COVID-19. Data came from immunoSEQ multiplex PCR; TCRdb stores just in-frame clones and leaves some out. Among about 42,000 clones listed, roughly nine tenths were seen once. The sequenced sample was peripheral blood. The receptors were gathered from an older man with active COVID-19.

The rearrangement joins TRBV3-1 (or the pseudogene TRBV3-2) to TRBJ2-1; D is possibly TRBD2 (7 bases). Trimming left V 0 bases short and J 16 bases short, with 13 bases between. CDR1 and CDR2 (germline): LGHDT, YNNKEL (reference sequence). The CDR3 loop spans 12 amino acids. The CDR3 is CASSQEEGGEFF. The CDR3 DNA is TGTGCCAGCAGCCAAGAAGAGGGGGGGGAATTCTTC.

This clone was counted a single time. V gene TRBV9 combines with J gene TRBJ2-1; 9 bases agree with TRBD2. The CDR3 is 14 residues long. Germline V lookup: CDR1 SGDLS, CDR2 YYNGEE. Losses at the gene ends were 4 bases for V and 9 bases for J; bases not matched to a gene: 8. The CDR3 reads CASSLRTSEGEQFF. CDR3 in DNA: TGTGCCAGCAGCCTAAGGACTAGCGAGGGTGAGCAGTTCTTC. Full variable domain (outside the CDR3, taken from reference TRBV9 and TRBJ2-1): DSGVTQTPKHLITATGQRVTLRCSPRSGDLSVYWYQQSLDQGLQFLIQYYNGEERAKGNILERFSAQQFPDLHSELNLSSLELGDSALYFCASSLRTSEGEQFFGPGTRLTVL.

The genes are TRBV19 and TRBJ1-4; D not resolved. The CDR3 has 14 residues. V was pared by 2 bases and J by 0 bases, with 4 bases between. Germline values: CDR1 LNHDA, CDR2 SQIVND (reference sequence). CDR3 amino acids: CASSITATNEKLFF. CDR3 nucleotide sequence: TGTGCCAGTAGTATAACTGCAACTAATGAAAAACTGTTTTTT.

The V and J genes are TRBV7-9 and TRBJ1-6; 7 positions match TRBD1. V was pared by 5 bases and J by 5 bases, with 6 bases of the junction left unmatched. Germline V gene sequence: CDR1 SEHNR, CDR2 FQNEAQ (reference sequence). CDR3 size: 15 residues. CDR3 nucleotide sequence: TGTGCCAGCAGCACCCCGGGACAGCATAATTCACCCCTCCACTTT. Encoded protein: CASSTPGQHNSPLHF.

This clone has just one count. CDR3 sequence: CASSIVAAPYNEQFF. For the CDR3, the DNA is TGTGCCAGTAGTATAGTCGCGGCTCCCTACAATGAGCAGTTCTTC. V usage is TRBV19 and J usage is TRBJ2-1; no definite D call. The CDR3 has 15 amino acids. The V end was cut by 1 base, the J end by 2 bases, with 9 bases between. The germline V gene has CDR1 LNHDA and CDR2 SQIVND (reference sequence).

This chain joins TRBV7-2 and TRBJ2-5, with 13 bases aligning to TRBD2. Trimming took 2 bases from V and 2 from J; bases not matched to a gene: 5. There are 17 residues in the CDR3. Germline V CDR1 and CDR2: SGHTA, FQGNSA. In DNA, the CDR3 is TGTGCCAGCAGCTTAATAGGGACTAGCGGGGCGCAAGAGACCCAGTACTTC. Amino acid sequence: CASSLIGTSGAQETQYF.

This chain joins TRBV28 and TRBJ2-7; no clear D. Germline V lookup: CDR1 MDHEN, CDR2 SYDVKM. Trimming took off 5 bases at V and 3 bases at J, with 8 bases between the two ends. The CDR3 spans 12 residues. In DNA, the CDR3 is TGTGCCAGCAGTCGTAACAGCTACGAGCAGTACTTC. This gives the protein CASSRNSYEQYF.

The chain links TRBV4-2 to TRBJ2-7; 7 bases align to TRBD2. This CDR3 is 15 amino acids long. Germline assignment: CDR1 LGHNA and CDR2 YNFKEQ. Trimming at V came to 0 bases and at J to 2 bases, leaving 4 bases not matched to a gene. Here the CDR3 reads CASSQEDRGAYEQYF. The CDR3 DNA is TGTGCCAGCAGCCAAGAAGACCGGGGGGCCTACGAGCAGTACTTC.

The chain uses TRBV4-3 and TRBJ2-3; 7 bases agree with TRBD2. The CDR3 consists of 16 residues. V lost 4 bases to trimming and J lost 1 base; unmatched junction nucleotides: 8. Germline loops: CDR1 LGHNA, CDR2 YSLEER. The CDR3 loop reads CASSPHGGGGTDTQYF. Written as DNA, the CDR3 is TGCGCCAGCAGCCCCCATGGCGGGGGTGGCACAGATACGCAGTATTTT.

The CDR3, as DNA: TGCAGTGCTAGTTCAGGGGGCTACGAGCAGTACTTC. Its protein product is CSASSGGYEQYF. The chain uses TRBV20-1 and TRBJ2-7; 7 bases are a match to TRBD1. Trimming cost V 3 bases and J 3 bases; bases outside gene matches: 2. Germline V gene sequence: CDR1 DFQATT, CDR2 SNEGSKA (reference sequence). CDR3 length equals 12 residues.

V gene TRBV7-9 combines with J gene TRBJ2-7; a possible D gene is TRBD2 (6 bases). CDR1 and CDR2 (germline): SEHNR, FQNEAQ (reference sequence). The CDR3 length is 14 residues. V shed 5 bases and J shed 3 bases, with 14 bases lying between them. In DNA, the CDR3 is TGTGCCAGCAGCGGTGCGGGACCTCTCTACGAGCAGTACTTC. Its protein product is CASSGAGPLYEQYF.

This clone was counted a single time. The chain combines TRBV4-1 with TRBJ1-1, with 7 positions matching TRBD1. CDR3 length: 17 residues. After removal of 1 base from V and 0 bases from J, the junction contained 8 bases not matched to a gene. Germline CDR1 reads MGHRA; CDR2 reads YSYEKL. The CDR3 reads CASSQGWAGGLNTEAFF. The CDR3 region has the DNA TGCGCCAGCAGCCAAGGCTGGGCAGGGGGACTGAACACTGAAGCTTTCTTT.

The chain links TRBV5-1 to TRBJ2-3; D remains unclear. This CDR3 is 13 amino acids long. CDR1 is SGHRS and CDR2 is YFSETQ in the germline V gene. The ends were cut back, 0 bases at V and 5 bases at J, with 7 bases in the middle. CDR3 amino acids: CASSLGAQDTQYF. CDR3 coding DNA: TGCGCCAGCAGCTTGGGGGCCCAAGATACGCAGTATTTT.

CDR3 region: CAWTRLAGAGETQYF. DNA of the CDR3: TGTGCCTGGACTAGGCTAGCGGGAGCGGGAGAGACCCAGTACTTC. This chain links TRBV30 with TRBJ2-5; the match to TRBD2 covers 10 bases. CDR1 and CDR2 (germline): GTSNPN, SVGIG (reference sequence). The length of the CDR3 is 15 residues. V trimming: 4 bases; J trimming: 4 bases; junction bases outside the gene matches: 9.

The rearrangement uses TRBV19 and TRBJ2-7, with 9 bases lining up with TRBD1. This CDR3 spans 16 amino acids. After removal of 2 bases from V and 3 bases from J, the junction contained 8 bases not matched to a gene. In germline, CDR1 is LNHDA, CDR2 SQIVND (reference sequence). The CDR3 region has the DNA TGTGCCAGTAGTATAATTTGGGGACAGGGTAACTACGAGCAGTACTTC. As protein: CASSIIWGQGNYEQYF.

This sequence joins TRBV5-5 and TRBJ1-1, with D uncertain. The CDR3 loop spans 13 amino acids. The germline V and J ends were trimmed by 2 bases and 2 bases, with 7 bases remaining between them. The V gene's germline CDR1 is SGHKS and CDR2 YYEKEE (reference sequence). Here the CDR3 DNA reads TGTGCCAGCAGCTTCGGGAGTAACACTGAAGCTTTCTTT. It yields the protein CASSFGSNTEAFF.

The chain combines TRBV23-1 with TRBJ2-7, with D maybe TRBD1 (6 bases). TRBV23-1 falls under the ORF class, with uncertain function. V lost 0 bases to trimming and J lost 5 bases, with 14 bases between them. The CDR3 runs 15 residues. CDR3 sequence (DNA): TGCGCCAGCAGTCAATCGCGGATTGGGGGCCACGAGCAGTACTTC. It encodes CASSQSRIGGHEQYF.

The chain couples TRBV7-8 to TRBJ2-1; no firm D call. The germline V gene encodes CDR1 SGHVS and CDR2 FQNEAQ. The V end lost 0 bases, the J end lost 6 bases, and 12 bases lay between the germline ends. The CDR3 extends over 15 amino acids. DNA for the CDR3: TGTGCCAGCAGCTTAGCTCAAATACACATCAATGAGCAGTTCTTC. Its protein product is CASSLAQIHINEQFF. Full variable domain (rest looked up from reference TRBV7-8 and TRBJ2-1): GAGVSQSPRYKVAKRGQDVALRCDPISGHVSLFWYQQALGQGPEFLTYFQNEAQLDKSGLPSDRFFAERPEGSVSTLKIQRTQQEDSAVYLCASSLAQIHINEQFFGPGTRLTVL.

This chain joins TRBV5-1 and TRBJ2-3, with D uncertain. Trimming left V 4 bases short and J 4 bases short, with 7 bases between. The V gene's germline CDR1 is SGHRS and CDR2 YFSETQ. The CDR3 is 12 residues long. This CDR3 is CASSPTPDTQYF. CDR3 in DNA: TGCGCCAGCAGCCCTACCCCAGATACGCAGTATTTT.

The chain carries TRBV12-1 and TRBJ1-1; TRBD1 was called by the table and not checked on the DNA. TRBV12-1 constitutes a pseudogene. The CDR3 consists of 16 residues. The CDR3: CASSFAAGFMNTEAFF. CDR3 in DNA: TGTGCCAGCAGCTTTGCGGCAGGGTTTATGAACACTGAAGCTTTCTTT.

The gene calls are TRBV18 and TRBJ2-5, with D uncertain. The V and J ends lost 4 bases and 3 bases respectively, with 9 bases between them. CDR1 is KGHSH and CDR2 is LQKENI in the germline V gene. The CDR3 has 13 amino acids. CDR3 in DNA: TGTGCCAGCTCACACGAGCTGGAAGAGACCCAGTACTTC. This gives the protein CASSHELEETQYF.

V gene TRBV19 combines with J gene TRBJ1-2; 10 bases line up with TRBD1. This CDR3 contains 13 residues. CDR1 and CDR2 (germline): LNHDA, SQIVND (reference sequence). The ends lost 7 bases at V and 7 bases at J; junction bases unmatched: 6. DNA of the CDR3: TGTGCCAGTAATCCGGGACAGGGGTCTGGCTACACCTTC. It is translated as CASNPGQGSGYTF.

The chain employs TRBV6-5 and TRBJ1-1, with TRBD1 matching 7 bases. V dropped 4 bases and J dropped 5; count of bases not matched to a gene: 10. CDR3 size: 15 residues. CDR1 and CDR2 from the germline V gene are MNHEY and SVGAGI. CDR3 sequence (DNA): TGTGCCAGCAGTTCGGACAGGTCGGTAATTACTGAAGCTTTCTTT. Translated, it gives CASSSDRSVITEAFF.

The CDR3 DNA is TGTGCCTGGAGTGGGCAGGCCTTCTATGGCTACACCTTC. Protein product: CAWSGQAFYGYTF. The rearrangement joins TRBV30 to TRBJ1-2; no reliable D call. V was clipped by 1 base and J by 4 bases, with 10 bases between them. The CDR3 consists of 13 residues. Germline V CDR1 and CDR2: GTSNPN, SVGIG (reference sequence).

V usage is TRBV19 and J usage is TRBJ1-1; 7 nucleotides line up with TRBD1. The V and J ends lost 9 bases and 6 bases, in that order; junction bases with no gene match: 7. The CDR3 totals 12 residues. Germline V gene lookup returns CDR1 LNHDA and CDR2 SQIVND (reference sequence). CDR3 sequence (DNA): TGTGCCAGCTCTACAGGGGTCGCTGAAGCTTTCTTT. Amino acids: CASSTGVAEAFF.

The gene calls are TRBV5-4 and TRBJ2-1; 10 nucleotides match TRBD2. The CDR3 runs to 14 residues. The V gene end was trimmed by 3 bases and the J gene end by 7 bases; junction bases not matched to a gene: 4. From germline, CDR1 is SGHNT and CDR2 YYREEE (reference sequence). The CDR3 sequence is CASSSLAGSNEQFF. For the CDR3, the DNA is TGTGCCAGCAGCTCACTAGCGGGATCTAATGAGCAGTTCTTC.